The entry that follows covers one T cell receptor (beta chain) sequence. Selection required adequate fresh-frozen tumor tissue plus more than two years' survival data. Primers: 60 V beta forward and 13 J beta reverse. Clones were read by immunoSEQ multiplex PCR, and TCRdb kept only the in-frame ones, dropping some. The sample consists of tens of thousands of clones, more than 65% of them appearing once. CDR3 length: 13 residues. Germline loops: CDR1 SNHLY, CDR2 FYNNEI. V shed 7 bases, J shed 3 bases, and the junction held 3 bases outside the gene matches. This record belongs to a study of glioma-infiltrating T cells after dendritic cell vaccination. Study overall: Patients had newly diagnosed or recurrent glioblastoma and received dendritic cell vaccines.

The clonotype was recovered from a human donor with glioblastoma. The chain employs TRBV2 and TRBJ2-4, with 7 bases aligning to TRBD1. This sample comprised blood, obtained before dendritic cell vaccination. The CDR3 coding sequence is TGTGCCAGCAACAGGGGCGGCAAAAACATTCAGTACTTC. Its translation: CASNRGGKNIQYF.